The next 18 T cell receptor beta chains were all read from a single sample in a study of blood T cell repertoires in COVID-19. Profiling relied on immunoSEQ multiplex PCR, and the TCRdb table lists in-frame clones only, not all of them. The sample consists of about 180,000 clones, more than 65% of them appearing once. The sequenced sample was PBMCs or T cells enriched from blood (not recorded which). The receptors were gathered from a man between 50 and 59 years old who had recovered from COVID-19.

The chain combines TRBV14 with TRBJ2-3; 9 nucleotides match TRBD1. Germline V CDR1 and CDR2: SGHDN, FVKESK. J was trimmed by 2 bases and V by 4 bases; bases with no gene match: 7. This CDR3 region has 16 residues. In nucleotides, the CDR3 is TGTGCCAGCAGCCGACGGACAGGGGTGACCACAGATACGCAGTATTTT. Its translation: CASSRRTGVTTDTQYF.

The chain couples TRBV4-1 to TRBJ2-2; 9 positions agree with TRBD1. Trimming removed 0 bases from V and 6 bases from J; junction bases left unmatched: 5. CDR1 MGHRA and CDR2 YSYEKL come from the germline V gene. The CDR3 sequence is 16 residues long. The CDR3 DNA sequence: TGCGCCAGCAGCCAAGATAACAGACAGGGGGCCGGGGAGCTGTTTTTT. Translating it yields CASSQDNRQGAGELFF.

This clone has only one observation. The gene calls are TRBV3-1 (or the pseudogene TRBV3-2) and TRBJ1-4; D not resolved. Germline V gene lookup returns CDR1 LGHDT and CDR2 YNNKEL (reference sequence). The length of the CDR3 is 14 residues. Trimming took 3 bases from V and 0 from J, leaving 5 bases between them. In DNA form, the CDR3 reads TGTGCCAGCAGCCAGAGAGCAACTAATGAAAAACTGTTTTTT. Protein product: CASSQRATNEKLFF.

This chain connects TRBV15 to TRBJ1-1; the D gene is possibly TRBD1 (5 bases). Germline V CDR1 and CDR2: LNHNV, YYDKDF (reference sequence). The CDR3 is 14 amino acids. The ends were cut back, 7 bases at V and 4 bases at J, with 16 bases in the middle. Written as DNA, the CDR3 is TGTGCCACCACCTTGGGGCAGGGCCTCACTGAAGCTTTCTTT. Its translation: CATTLGQGLTEAFF.

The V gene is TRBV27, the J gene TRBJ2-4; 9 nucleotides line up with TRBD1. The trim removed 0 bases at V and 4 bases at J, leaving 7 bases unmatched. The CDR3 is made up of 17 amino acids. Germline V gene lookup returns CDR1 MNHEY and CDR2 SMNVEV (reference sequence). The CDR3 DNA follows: TGTGCCAGCAGTTTATCGAAGACAGGGGGGGAAAAAAACATTCAGTACTTC. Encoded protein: CASSLSKTGGEKNIQYF.

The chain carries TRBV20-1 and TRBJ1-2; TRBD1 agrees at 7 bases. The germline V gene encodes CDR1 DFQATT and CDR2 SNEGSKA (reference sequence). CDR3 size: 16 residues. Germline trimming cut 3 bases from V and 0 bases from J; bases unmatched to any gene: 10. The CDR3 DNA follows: TGCAGTGCTAGTATGAGGGGACAGCCTCCTAACTATGGCTACACCTTC. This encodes CSASMRGQPPNYGYTF.

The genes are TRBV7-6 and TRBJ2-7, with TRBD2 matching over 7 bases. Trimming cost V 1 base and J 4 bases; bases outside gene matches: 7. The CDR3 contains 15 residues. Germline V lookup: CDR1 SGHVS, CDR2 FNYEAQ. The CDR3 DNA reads TGTGCCAGCAGCTTAGGGCTAGCGGATCGTTACGAGCAGTACTTC. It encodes CASSLGLADRYEQYF.

CDR3: CASSLQGADTIYF. In nucleotides, the CDR3 is TGCGCCAGCAGCCTACAGGGGGCGGACACCATATATTTT. This chain uses TRBV5-1 with TRBJ1-3, with 9 bases fitting TRBD1. Germline lookup yields CDR1 SGHRS and CDR2 YFSETQ. This CDR3 spans 13 amino acids. With 4 bases clipped from V and 8 bases from J, the junction kept 4 bases outside the gene matches.

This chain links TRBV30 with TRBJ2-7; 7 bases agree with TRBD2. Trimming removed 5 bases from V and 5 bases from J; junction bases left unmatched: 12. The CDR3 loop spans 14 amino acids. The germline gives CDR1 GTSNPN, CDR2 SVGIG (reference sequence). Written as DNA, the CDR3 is TGTGCCTGGGCTGGGGGGGGGTCGCTGGACGAGCAGTACTTC. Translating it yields CAWAGGGSLDEQYF.

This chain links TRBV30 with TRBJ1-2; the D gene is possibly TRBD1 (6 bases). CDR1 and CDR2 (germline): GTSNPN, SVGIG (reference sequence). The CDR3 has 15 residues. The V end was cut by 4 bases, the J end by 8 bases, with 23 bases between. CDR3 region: CAWTREKSLTGGYTF. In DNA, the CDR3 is TGTGCCTGGACGCGGGAGAAGAGTCTGACAGGCGGCTACACCTTC. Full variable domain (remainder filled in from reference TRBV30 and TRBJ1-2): SQTIHQWPATLVQPVGSPLSLECTVEGTSNPNLYWYRQAAGRGLQLLFYSVGIGQISSEVPQNLSASRPQDRQFILSSKKLLLSDSGFYLCAWTREKSLTGGYTFGSGTRLTVV.

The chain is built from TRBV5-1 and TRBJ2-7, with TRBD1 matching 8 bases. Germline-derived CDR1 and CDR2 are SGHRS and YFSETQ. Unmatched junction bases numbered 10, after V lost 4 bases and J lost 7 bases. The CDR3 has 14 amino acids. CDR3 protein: CASSPSQGAGEQYF. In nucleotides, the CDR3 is TGCGCCAGCAGCCCGTCCCAGGGGGCGGGAGAGCAGTACTTC.

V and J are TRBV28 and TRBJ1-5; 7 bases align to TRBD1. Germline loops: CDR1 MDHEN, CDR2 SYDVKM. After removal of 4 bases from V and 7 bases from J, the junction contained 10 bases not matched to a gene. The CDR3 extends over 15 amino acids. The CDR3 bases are TGTGCCAGCAGTTCGGGGGGGCAGGGGGACCAGCCCCAGCATTTT. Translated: CASSSGGQGDQPQHF.

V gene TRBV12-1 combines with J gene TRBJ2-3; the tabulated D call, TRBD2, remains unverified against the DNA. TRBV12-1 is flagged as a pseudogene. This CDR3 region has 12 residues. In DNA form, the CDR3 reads TGTGCCAGCAGCTCCCCGACTGATACGCAGTATTTT. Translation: CASSSPTDTQYF.

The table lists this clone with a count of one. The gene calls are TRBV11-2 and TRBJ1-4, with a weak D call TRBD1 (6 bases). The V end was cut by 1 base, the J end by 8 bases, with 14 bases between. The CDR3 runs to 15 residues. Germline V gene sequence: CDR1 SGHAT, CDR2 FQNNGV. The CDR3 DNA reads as TGTGCCAGCAGCTTAGCGAGCCGGGGGGGCGAAAAACTGTTTTTT. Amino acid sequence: CASSLASRGGEKLFF.

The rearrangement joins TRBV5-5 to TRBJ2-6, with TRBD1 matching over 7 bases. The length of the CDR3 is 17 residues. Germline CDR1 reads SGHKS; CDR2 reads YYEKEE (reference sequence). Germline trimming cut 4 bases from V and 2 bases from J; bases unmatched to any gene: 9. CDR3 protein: CASSGETGRPGANVLTF. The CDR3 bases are TGTGCCAGCAGCGGGGAGACAGGGCGCCCTGGGGCCAACGTCCTGACTTTC.

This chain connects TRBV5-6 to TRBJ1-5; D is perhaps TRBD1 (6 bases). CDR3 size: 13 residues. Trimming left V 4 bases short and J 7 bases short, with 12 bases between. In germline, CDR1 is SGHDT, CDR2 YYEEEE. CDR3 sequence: CASSGGANQPQHF. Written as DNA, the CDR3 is TGTGCCAGCAGCGGGGGCGCGAACCAGCCCCAGCATTTT.

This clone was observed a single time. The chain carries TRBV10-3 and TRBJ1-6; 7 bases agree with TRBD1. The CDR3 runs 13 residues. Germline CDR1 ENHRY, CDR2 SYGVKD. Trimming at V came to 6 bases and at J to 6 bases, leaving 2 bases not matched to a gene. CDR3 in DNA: TGTGCCATCAGAGGGGACAGTAATTCACCCCTCCACTTT. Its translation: CAIRGDSNSPLHF.

The CDR3 region is CASSLTDNRGGYTF. The CDR3 DNA is TGTGCCAGCAGCCTAACGGACAACAGAGGTGGCTACACCTTC. V usage is TRBV3-1 (or the pseudogene TRBV3-2) and J usage is TRBJ1-2; perhaps TRBD1 as D (5 bases). The germline gives CDR1 LGHDT, CDR2 YNNKEL (reference sequence). CDR3 size: 14 residues. Between the trimmed V and J ends, which lost 4 bases and 7 bases, there was a span of 16 bases.